Detailed here is one TCR beta chain. Its target is not known. The CDR3 runs 14 residues. Germline V gene lookup returns CDR1 MNHEY and CDR2 SVGAGI. Each TRB cDNA library was prepared by 5' RACE (with UMI labels). TCRdb re-called the 5' RACE reads, yielding one record per CDR3 amino acid sequence without DNA. Recorded for this sample: some 150,000 distinct CDR3 sequences. CD45RO-CCR7+CD27+CD95- was the phenotype of naive CD8+ T cells. The data are from a study of CXCR3-negative and CXCR3-positive naive CD8 T cells. Study-level findings and limits: The study inferred TCR strength from TRB CDR3 properties and found comparable surface CD5 between naive subsets. Upon cryopreservation, CXCR3 expression partially decreased, and most assays used fresh PBMCs. Naive CXCR3-positive cells had TRB CDR3s more hydrophobic than those of CXCR3-negative naive cells.

The TCR sequence derives from a human donor in good health. Some clones in this sample may be carry-over from other donors' samples. The sample was naive CXCR3+ CD8+ T cells from blood. The sample's subset: CD45RO-CCR7+CD27+CD95- naive CD8+ T cells expressing CXCR3 (TNR3+). The chain combines TRBV6-5 with TRBJ2-7; the D call of TRBD1 rests on TCRdb alone, since no DNA is present to check it. This CDR3 reads CASSYLGTGYEQYF.